These 2 T cell receptor beta chains originate from one sample sequenced in a study of shared clonotypes between healthy human individuals. This table comes from immunoSEQ multiplex PCR, and its TCRdb copy is limited to in-frame clones, with some not included. The sample yields roughly 1.5 million clones, around 98% seen once. The sample was naive CD4+ T cells sorted from blood. Subset specified: CD45RA+ positively selected. Every receptor here comes from a man younger than 45 in good health.

CDR3 nucleotides: TGTGCCAGCTCACCACCGTTACAGAAATTACCCTACGAGCAGTACTTC. The encoded protein is CASSPPLQKLPYEQYF. The J gene is TRBJ2-7, the V gene TRBV18; D remains unclear. The CDR3 has 16 residues. The germline V and J ends were trimmed by 0 bases and 2 bases, with 14 bases remaining between them. Germline V CDR1 and CDR2: KGHSH, LQKENI.

The chain employs TRBV5-1 and TRBJ1-1; D is unclear. Germline assignment: CDR1 SGHRS and CDR2 YFSETQ. This CDR3 comprises 15 residues. Trimming stripped 5 bases from V and 3 bases from J, with 17 bases between. In DNA, the CDR3 is TGCGCCAGCAGTTTTACGACGAAGCGAGACACTGAAGCTTTCTTT. This encodes CASSFTTKRDTEAFF.